What follows are 8 T cell receptor beta chains derived from one specimen sequenced in a study of long-term antiretroviral therapy in people with HIV. A v3.0 immunoSEQ assay was performed at survey level. The method was immunoSEQ multiplex PCR; TCRdb's version includes in-frame clones alone and lacks a portion of them. The table has 21,000 or so clones, roughly 85% seen once; the top ten hold over 8%. The sample consisted of unsorted PBMCs, taken at the start of antiretroviral therapy. The receptors shown here come from a man aged 50 to 60 with HIV.

The chain carries TRBV5-4 and TRBJ2-5, with a possible D match to TRBD2 (6 bases). V was trimmed by 4 bases and J by 2 bases, leaving 15 bases between them. The germline gives CDR1 SGHNT, CDR2 YYREEE (reference sequence). This CDR3 has 15 amino acids. In nucleotides, the CDR3 is TGTGCCAGCAGCCGCTGGGTCGGAGGGCAAGAGACCCAGTACTTC. Its translation is CASSRWVGGQETQYF.

V usage is TRBV7-2 and J usage is TRBJ1-6; TRBD1 matches 7 bases. CDR1 and CDR2 from the germline V gene are SGHTA and FQGNSA. This CDR3 contains 12 residues. Unmatched junction bases numbered 1, after V lost 5 bases and J lost 9 bases. The CDR3 sequence is CASSRDSSPLHF. CDR3 coding DNA: TGTGCCAGCAGCCGGGACAGTTCACCCCTCCACTTT.

V is TRBV7-2 and J is TRBJ2-5; TRBD2 matches 7 bases. Looked up from germline, CDR1 is SGHTA and CDR2 is FQGNSA. The CDR3 extends over 16 amino acids. With V trimmed by 0 bases and J by 5 bases, 9 bases remained unmatched. The CDR3 coding sequence is TGTGCCAGCAGCTTAGCGGGAGGGTTCCTAAGGGAGACCCAGTACTTC. Translated, it gives CASSLAGGFLRETQYF.

The chain recombines TRBV4-2 with TRBJ1-5, with D hard to call. The CDR3 is 15 residues long. Per germline, CDR1 LGHNA and CDR2 YNFKEQ. V was cut by 0 bases and J by 5 bases, with 11 bases left in between. Here the CDR3 reads CASSQDGETYQPQHF. The CDR3 DNA is TGTGCCAGCAGCCAAGATGGGGAGACGTATCAGCCCCAGCATTTT.

This clone has just a few counts. The rearrangement joins TRBV10-1 to TRBJ1-6; maybe TRBD1 (5 bases). The CDR3 totals 14 residues. Germline V CDR1 and CDR2: WNHNN, SYGVQD (reference sequence). Trimming took 5 bases from V and 6 from J, leaving 11 bases between them. Here the CDR3 reads CASSQGVGNSPLHF. The CDR3 nucleotides are TGCGCCAGCAGTCAAGGGGTCGGTAATTCACCCCTCCACTTT.

The V and J genes are TRBV5-1 and TRBJ1-1; D unclear. Germline V gives CDR1 SGHRS, CDR2 YFSETQ. Trimming removed 4 bases from V and 0 bases from J, with 13 bases in between. The CDR3 runs to 15 residues. This CDR3 is CASSQTDAVNTEAFF. DNA of the CDR3: TGCGCCAGCAGCCAAACGGACGCCGTGAACACTGAAGCTTTCTTT.

This clone was counted a single time. The chain joins TRBV6-5 to TRBJ2-2; the match to TRBD2 covers 8 bases. Germline-derived CDR1 and CDR2 are MNHEY and SVGAGI. Germline trimming cut 0 bases from V and 7 bases from J; bases unmatched to any gene: 7. The CDR3 contains 16 residues. This chain's CDR3 is CASSYSTERGNGELFF. The CDR3 DNA sequence: TGTGCCAGCAGTTACTCGACGGAGCGGGGGAACGGGGAGCTGTTTTTT.

This clone appeared a single time. The J gene is TRBJ2-7, the V gene TRBV6-1; D is uncertain. From germline, CDR1 is MNHNS and CDR2 SASEGT. V lost 0 bases, J lost 7 bases, and 7 bases lay in between. The CDR3 covers 12 residues. CDR3: CASSEAGMEQYF. The CDR3 nucleotides are TGTGCCAGCAGTGAAGCAGGGATGGAGCAGTACTTC.